Included here is one T cell receptor beta chain sequence, with context. These data come from a study of blood T cell repertoires in COVID-19. Study overall: The study drew acute and convalescent COVID-19 samples from the United States, Italy and Spain. Nucleic acid was either cDNA or gDNA, and it came from T cells, B-cell-depleted T cells, or PBMCs.

The protocol was immunoSEQ multiplex PCR, while the TCRdb copy is restricted to in-frame clones and leaves out a portion. The table includes about 160,000 clones, 90% to 95% detected once. The CDR3 totals 15 residues. J was trimmed by 8 bases and V by 3 bases; bases with no gene match: 10. Germline CDR1 MNHNS, CDR2 SASEGT. The specimen sequenced was peripheral blood. The source is a woman in her fifties or sixties with acute or convalescent COVID-19. The chain links TRBV6-1 to TRBJ1-3, with TRBD1 matching over 7 bases. The CDR3 here is CASSEGQLWSDTIYF. The DNA of the CDR3 is TGTGCCAGCAGTGAGGGACAGCTCTGGTCGGACACCATATATTTT.